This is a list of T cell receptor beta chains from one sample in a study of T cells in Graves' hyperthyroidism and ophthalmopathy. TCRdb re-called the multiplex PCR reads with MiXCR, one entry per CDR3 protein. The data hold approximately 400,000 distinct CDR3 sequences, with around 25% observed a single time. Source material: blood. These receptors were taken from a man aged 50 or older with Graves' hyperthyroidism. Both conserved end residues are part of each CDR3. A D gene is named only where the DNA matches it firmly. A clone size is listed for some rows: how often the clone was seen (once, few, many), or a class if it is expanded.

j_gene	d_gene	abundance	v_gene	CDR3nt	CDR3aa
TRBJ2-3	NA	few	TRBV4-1	TGCGCCAGCGCCTTAGAAGTGGCAGATACGCAGTATTTT	CASALEVADTQYF
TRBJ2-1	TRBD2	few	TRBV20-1	TGCAGTGCTAGAGGGGGACTAGCGGATTCCTACAATGAGCAGTTCTTC	CSARGGLADSYNEQFF
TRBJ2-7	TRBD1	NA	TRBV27	TGTGCCAGCAGTTTAAGCCAGGGGACAGGGGCCTACGAGCAGTACTTC	CASSLSQGTGAYEQYF
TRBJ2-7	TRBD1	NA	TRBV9	TGTGCCAGCAGAAGATCAGACAGGGGTCCCTACGAGCAGTACTTC	CASRRSDRGPYEQYF
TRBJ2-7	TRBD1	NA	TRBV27	TGTGCCAGCAAACAACTGGGGACAGGGAGCTACGAGCAGTACTTC	CASKQLGTGSYEQYF
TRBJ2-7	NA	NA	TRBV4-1	TGCGCCAGCAGCCAAGTAGGACAGCCTGAGCAGTACTTC	CASSQVGQPEQYF
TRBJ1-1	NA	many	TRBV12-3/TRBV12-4	TGTGCCAGCACTTGGAGGGGGAACACTGAAGCTTTCTTT	CASTWRGNTEAFF
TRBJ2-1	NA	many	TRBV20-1	TGCAGTGTTAAGCAAGTCTCCTACAATGAGCAGTTCTTC	CSVKQVSYNEQFF
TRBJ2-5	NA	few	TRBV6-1	TGTGCCAGCAGTGAATCAATCGGGTTGCAAGAGACCCAGTACTTC	CASSESIGLQETQYF
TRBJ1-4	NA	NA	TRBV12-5	TGTGCTTCGGGGCAGCTCAATGAAAAACTGTTTTTT	CASGQLNEKLFF
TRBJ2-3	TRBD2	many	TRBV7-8	TGTGCCAGCAGCTTTAGCGGGAGAGACCTAGATACGCAGTATTTT	CASSFSGRDLDTQYF
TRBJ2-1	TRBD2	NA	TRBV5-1	TGCGCCAGCAGCTTGGCTTTAGCGGGACCAAATGAGCAGTTCTTC	CASSLALAGPNEQFF
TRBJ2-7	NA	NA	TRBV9	TGTGCCAGCAGCCCCCGGAGGGGGCCCGACGAGCAGTACTTC	CASSPRRGPDEQYF
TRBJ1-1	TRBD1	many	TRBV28	TGTGCCAGCTTTGGACAGGATCTCAACACTGAAGCTTTCTTT	CASFGQDLNTEAFF
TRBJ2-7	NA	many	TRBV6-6	TGTGCCAGCAGTTACGGTAGGACACCCATGACCTCCTACGAGCAGTACTTC	CASSYGRTPMTSYEQYF
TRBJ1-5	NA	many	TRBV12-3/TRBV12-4	TGTGCCAGCAGCACTTCCCAAGGGGCAGGAAGGCTTATGGGCAATCAGCCCCAGCATTTT	CASSTSQGAGRLMGNQPQHF
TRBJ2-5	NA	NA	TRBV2	TGTGCCAGCACTACCACCCTAGAGACCCAGTACTTC	CASTTTLETQYF
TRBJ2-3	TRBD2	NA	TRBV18	TGTGCCAGCTCACCATCGGGGACTATGGGAGATACGCAGTATTTT	CASSPSGTMGDTQYF
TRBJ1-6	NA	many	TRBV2	TGTGCCAGCAAGAGGGGAAATTCACCCCTCCACTTT	CASKRGNSPLHF
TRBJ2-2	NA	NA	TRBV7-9	TGTGCCAGCAGCAGGGACCGGCTGTTTTTT	CASSRDRLFF